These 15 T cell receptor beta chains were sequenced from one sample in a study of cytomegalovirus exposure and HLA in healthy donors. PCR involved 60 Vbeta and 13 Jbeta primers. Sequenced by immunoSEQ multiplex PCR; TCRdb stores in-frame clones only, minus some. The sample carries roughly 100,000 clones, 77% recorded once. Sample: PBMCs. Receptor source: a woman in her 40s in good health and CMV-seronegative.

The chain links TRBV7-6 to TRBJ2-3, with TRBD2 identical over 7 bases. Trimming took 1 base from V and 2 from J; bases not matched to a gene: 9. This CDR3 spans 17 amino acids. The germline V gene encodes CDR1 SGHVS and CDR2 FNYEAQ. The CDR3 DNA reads TGTGCCAGCAGCTTAGGGGAGGGCCAAATGCCCACAGATACGCAGTATTTT. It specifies CASSLGEGQMPTDTQYF.

The CDR3 sequence: CASSGGGRNEQYF. DNA of the CDR3: TGCGCCTCATCGGGAGGGGGCCGAAACGAGCAGTACTTC. The V gene is TRBV5-1, the J gene TRBJ2-7; weak D call: TRBD2 (8 bases). The CDR3 is 13 amino acids. Per germline, CDR1 SGHRS and CDR2 YFSETQ. V dropped 10 bases and J dropped 5 bases, with 19 bases sitting between them. Looking up the rest from reference TRBV5-1 and TRBJ2-7 gives the full variable domain: KAGVTQTPRYLIKTRGQQVTLSCSPISGHRSVSWYQQTPGQGLQFLFEYFSETQRNKGNFPGRFSGRQFSNSRSEMNVSTLELGDSALYLCASSGGGRNEQYFGPGTRLTVT.

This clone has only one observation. This CDR3 reads CASSPLGPSGNTIYF. In DNA form, the CDR3 reads TGTGCCAGCAGTCCCCTGGGGCCCTCTGGAAACACCATATATTTT. The chain couples TRBV27 to TRBJ1-3; TRBD1 is a possible D gene (5 bases). This CDR3 has 15 amino acids. The V end was cut by 5 bases, the J end by 0 bases, with 11 bases between. Germline V gives CDR1 MNHEY, CDR2 SMNVEV (reference sequence).

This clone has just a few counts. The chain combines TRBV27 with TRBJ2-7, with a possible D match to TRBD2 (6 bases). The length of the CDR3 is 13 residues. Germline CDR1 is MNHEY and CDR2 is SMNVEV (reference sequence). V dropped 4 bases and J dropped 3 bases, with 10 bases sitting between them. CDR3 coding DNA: TGTGCCAGCAGTTCGCGGGGAGTCTACGAGCAGTACTTC. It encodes CASSSRGVYEQYF.

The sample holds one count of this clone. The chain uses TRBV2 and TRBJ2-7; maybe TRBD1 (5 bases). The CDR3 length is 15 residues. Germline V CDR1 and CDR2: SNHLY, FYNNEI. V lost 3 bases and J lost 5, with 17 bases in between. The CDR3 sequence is CASSEFGANLDEQYF. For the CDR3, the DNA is TGTGCCAGCAGTGAGTTTGGGGCAAATCTCGACGAGCAGTACTTC.

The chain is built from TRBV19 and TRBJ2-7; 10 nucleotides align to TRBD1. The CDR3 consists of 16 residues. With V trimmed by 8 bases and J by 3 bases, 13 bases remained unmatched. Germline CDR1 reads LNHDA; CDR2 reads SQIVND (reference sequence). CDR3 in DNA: TGTGCCAGTTCGAGAGAAGGGTGGGACAGGGGCTACGAGCAGTACTTC. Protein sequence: CASSREGWDRGYEQYF.

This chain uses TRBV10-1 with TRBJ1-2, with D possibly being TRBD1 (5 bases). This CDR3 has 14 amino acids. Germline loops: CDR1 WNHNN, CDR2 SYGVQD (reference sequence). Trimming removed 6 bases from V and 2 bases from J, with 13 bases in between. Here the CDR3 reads CASRGQGKNYGYTF. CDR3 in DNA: TGCGCCAGCAGGGGTCAGGGTAAAAACTATGGCTACACCTTC.

The CDR3 DNA is TGTGCCAGCAGGAGGACAGCAACTAATGAAAAACTGTTTTTT. As protein: CASRRTATNEKLFF. This chain uses TRBV2 with TRBJ1-4; TRBD1 is a possible D gene (6 bases). Between the trimmed V and J ends, which lost 6 bases and 0 bases, there was a span of 8 bases. CDR1 and CDR2 (germline): SNHLY, FYNNEI. The CDR3 consists of 14 residues. The full variable domain, with the rest looked up from reference TRBV2 and TRBJ1-4, is EPEVTQTPSHQVTQMGQEVILRCVPISNHLYFYWYRQILGQKVEFLVSFYNNEISEKSEIFDDQFSVERPDGSNFTLKIRSTKLEDSAMYFCASRRTATNEKLFFGSGTQLSVL.

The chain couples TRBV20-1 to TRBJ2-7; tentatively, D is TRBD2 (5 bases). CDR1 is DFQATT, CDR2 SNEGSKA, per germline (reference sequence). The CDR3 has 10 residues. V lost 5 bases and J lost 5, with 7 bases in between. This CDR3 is CSAGSDEQYF. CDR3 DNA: TGCAGTGCTGGGAGTGACGAGCAGTACTTC.

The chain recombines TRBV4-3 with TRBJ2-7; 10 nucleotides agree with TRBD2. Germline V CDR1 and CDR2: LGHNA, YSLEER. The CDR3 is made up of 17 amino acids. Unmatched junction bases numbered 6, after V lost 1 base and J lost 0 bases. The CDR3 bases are TGCGCCAGCAGCCAAGGCCTAGCGGGGGTGATCTCCTACGAGCAGTACTTC. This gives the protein CASSQGLAGVISYEQYF.

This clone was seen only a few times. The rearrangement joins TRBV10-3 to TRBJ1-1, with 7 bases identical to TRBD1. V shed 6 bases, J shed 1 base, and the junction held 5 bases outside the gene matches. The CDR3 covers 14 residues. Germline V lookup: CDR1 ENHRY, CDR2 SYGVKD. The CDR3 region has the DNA TGTGCCATCAGCTTGACAGGGAAGAACACTGAAGCTTTCTTT. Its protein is CAISLTGKNTEAFF.

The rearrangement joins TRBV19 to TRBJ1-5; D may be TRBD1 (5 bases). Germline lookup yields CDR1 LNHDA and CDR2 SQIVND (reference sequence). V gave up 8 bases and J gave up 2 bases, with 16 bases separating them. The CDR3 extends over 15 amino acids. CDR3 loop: CASHPGVAGNQPQHF. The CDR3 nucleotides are TGTGCCAGTCACCCGGGGGTTGCGGGCAATCAGCCCCAGCATTTT.

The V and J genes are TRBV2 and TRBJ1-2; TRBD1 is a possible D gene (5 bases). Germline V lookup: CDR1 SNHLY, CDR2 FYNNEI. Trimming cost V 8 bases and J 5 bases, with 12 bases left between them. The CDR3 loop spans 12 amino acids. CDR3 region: CASGAEMYGYTF. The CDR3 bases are TGTGCCAGCGGGGCAGAAATGTATGGCTACACCTTC. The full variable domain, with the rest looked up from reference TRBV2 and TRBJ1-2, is EPEVTQTPSHQVTQMGQEVILRCVPISNHLYFYWYRQILGQKVEFLVSFYNNEISEKSEIFDDQFSVERPDGSNFTLKIRSTKLEDSAMYFCASGAEMYGYTFGSGTRLTVV.

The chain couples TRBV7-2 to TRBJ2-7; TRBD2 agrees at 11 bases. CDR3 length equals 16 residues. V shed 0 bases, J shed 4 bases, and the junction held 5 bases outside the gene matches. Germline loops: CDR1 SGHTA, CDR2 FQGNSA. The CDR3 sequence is CASSLAISGGDYEQYF. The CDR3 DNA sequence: TGTGCCAGCAGCTTAGCGATTAGCGGGGGGGATTACGAGCAGTACTTC. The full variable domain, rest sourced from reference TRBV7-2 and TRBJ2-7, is GAGVSQSPSNKVTEKGKDVELRCDPISGHTALYWYRQSLGQGLEFLIYFQGNSAPDKSGLPSDRFSAERTGGSVSTLTIQRTQQEDSAVYLCASSLAISGGDYEQYFGPGTRLTVT.

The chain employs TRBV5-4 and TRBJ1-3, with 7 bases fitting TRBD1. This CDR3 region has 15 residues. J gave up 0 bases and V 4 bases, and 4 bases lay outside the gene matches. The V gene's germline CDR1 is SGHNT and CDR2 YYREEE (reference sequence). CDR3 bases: TGTGCCAGCAGCGGCGGGACAGCCTCTGGAAACACCATATATTTT. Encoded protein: CASSGGTASGNTIYF.